The 21 T cell receptor beta chains below all came from one sample that was sequenced in a study of shared clonotypes between healthy human individuals. Generated by immunoSEQ multiplex PCR, the TCRdb table keeps only in-frame clones and is missing some. Among 2 million to 2.5 million clones listed, over 85% were seen once. The specimen was naive CD4+ T cells sorted from blood. Subset reported: CD45RA+ positively selected. The origin of the receptors is a man between 18 and 35 years old in good health.

Here the CDR3 reads CASSPLGQYLGYEQYF. Here the CDR3 DNA reads TGTGCCAGCAGTCCCCTCGGACAGTACCTAGGCTACGAGCAGTACTTC. The J gene is TRBJ2-7, the V gene TRBV27; possible D gene TRBD1, 6 bases. The CDR3 totals 16 residues. The V end lost 5 bases, the J end lost 3 bases, and 20 bases lay between the germline ends. CDR1 and CDR2 from the germline V gene are MNHEY and SMNVEV (reference sequence).

V usage is TRBV7-2 and J usage is TRBJ1-2; tentative D call: TRBD1 (5 bases). The V gene lost 5 bases and the J gene lost 3 bases, with 13 bases spanning the gap. CDR1 is SGHTA, CDR2 FQGNSA, per germline. The length of the CDR3 is 14 residues. CDR3 loop: CASSARREDYGYTF. The CDR3 DNA reads as TGTGCCAGCAGCGCCCGCAGGGAGGACTATGGCTACACCTTC. The variable domain in full, completed from reference TRBV7-2 and TRBJ1-2, reads GAGVSQSPSNKVTEKGKDVELRCDPISGHTALYWYRQSLGQGLEFLIYFQGNSAPDKSGLPSDRFSAERTGGSVSTLTIQRTQQEDSAVYLCASSARREDYGYTFGSGTRLTVV.

This chain connects TRBV7-9 to TRBJ2-1, with D unclear. The germline V gene encodes CDR1 SEHNR and CDR2 FQNEAQ (reference sequence). The germline V and J ends were trimmed by 0 bases and 12 bases, with 12 bases remaining between them. The CDR3 has 13 amino acids. The CDR3 bases are TGTGCCAGCAGCTTAGCGTTGGATTTATGGCAGTTCTTC. This encodes CASSLALDLWQFF.

The chain couples TRBV7-2 to TRBJ2-2; 10 nucleotides agree with TRBD2. Germline V gives CDR1 SGHTA, CDR2 FQGNSA. Trimming at V came to 2 bases and at J to 7 bases, leaving 4 bases not matched to a gene. This CDR3 is built from 15 residues. The CDR3 region has the DNA TGTGCCAGCAGCTTACTACTAGCGGGATTCGGGGAGCTGTTTTTT. Residues: CASSLLLAGFGELFF.

The CDR3 is CASSIDTHRKAFF. CDR3 nucleotides: TGTGCCAGTAGTATAGACACCCACCGGAAAGCTTTCTTT. The chain couples TRBV19 to TRBJ1-1; D unresolved. Germline lookup yields CDR1 LNHDA and CDR2 SQIVND (reference sequence). V was cut by 0 bases and J by 9 bases, with 11 bases left in between. The CDR3 runs to 13 residues.

CDR3 nucleotides: TGCGCCAGCAGCTTGGAGTTCGTAGATACGCAGTATTTT. Its protein product is CASSLEFVDTQYF. This sequence joins TRBV5-1 and TRBJ2-3; D is undetermined. The CDR3 is 13 amino acids. V lost 0 bases to trimming and J lost 5 bases, with 7 bases between them. Per the germline V gene, CDR1 is SGHRS and CDR2 is YFSETQ.

The genes are TRBV5-4 and TRBJ2-1; 12 bases align to TRBD2. CDR3 length: 18 residues. Germline V gene data show CDR1 as SGHNT and CDR2 as YYREEE (reference sequence). The ends lost 2 bases at V and 3 bases at J; junction bases unmatched: 9. The CDR3 loop is CASSLIASGRAGYNEQFF. Here the CDR3 DNA reads TGTGCCAGCAGCTTAATTGCTAGCGGGAGGGCCGGCTACAATGAGCAGTTCTTC. Variable domain in full (rest from reference TRBV5-4 and TRBJ2-1): ETGVTQSPTHLIKTRGQQVTLRCSSQSGHNTVSWYQQALGQGPQFIFQYYREEENGRGNFPPRFSGLQFPNYSSELNVNALELDDSALYLCASSLIASGRAGYNEQFFGPGTRLTVL.

This chain uses TRBV5-1 with TRBJ2-2, with D perhaps matching TRBD2 (6 bases). The CDR3 runs to 15 residues. The V end lost 7 bases, the J end lost 2 bases, and 15 bases lay between the germline ends. Germline V gives CDR1 SGHRS, CDR2 YFSETQ. The CDR3 bases are TGCGCCAGCGGAACCCGGGACTTTAACACCGGGGAGCTGTTTTTT. It codes for CASGTRDFNTGELFF.

This sequence joins TRBV19 and TRBJ2-5, with 7 bases aligning to TRBD2. V gave up 4 bases and J gave up 2 bases; unmatched junction bases: 4. Germline CDR1 reads LNHDA; CDR2 reads SQIVND (reference sequence). This CDR3 is built from 14 residues. CDR3 DNA sequence: TGTGCCAGTAGTACAAGGACTAGTCAAGAGACCCAGTACTTC. Amino acids: CASSTRTSQETQYF. The full variable domain, rest sourced from reference TRBV19 and TRBJ2-5, is DGGITQSPKYLFRKEGQNVTLSCEQNLNHDAMYWYRQDPGQGLRLIYYSQIVNDFQKGDIAEGYSVSREKKESFPLTVTSAQKNPTAFYLCASSTRTSQETQYFGPGTRLLVL.

This chain connects TRBV6-5 to TRBJ1-2, with D unresolved. CDR3 length: 15 amino acids. In germline, CDR1 is MNHEY, CDR2 SVGAGI. V was cut by 8 bases and J by 2 bases, with 18 bases left in between. CDR3 sequence: CASRPLGVLNYGYTF. The CDR3 DNA is TGTGCCAGCCGGCCCCTTGGGGTATTAAACTATGGCTACACCTTC.

This chain joins TRBV11-3 and TRBJ2-7, with TRBD1 identical over 9 bases. The V and J ends lost 3 bases and 0 bases, in that order; junction bases with no gene match: 3. Germline V CDR1 and CDR2: SGHNT, YENEEA. The CDR3 runs to 15 residues. CDR3 loop: CASSLRQGDSYEQYF. CDR3 nucleotide sequence: TGTGCCAGCAGCTTGAGACAGGGGGACTCCTACGAGCAGTACTTC.

V gene TRBV4-2 combines with J gene TRBJ2-1; the D is unclear. CDR3 length: 15 amino acids. CDR1 LGHNA and CDR2 YNFKEQ come from the germline V gene. The V end was cut by 2 bases, the J end by 5 bases, with 13 bases between. CDR3 bases: TGTGCCAGCAGCCAACCCTCCCCCGGAAACAATGAGCAGTTCTTC. Residues: CASSQPSPGNNEQFF.

The rearrangement links TRBV28 to TRBJ2-7, with D unresolved. Germline-derived CDR1 and CDR2 are MDHEN and SYDVKM. Deletions cut 8 bases from V and 4 bases from J, with 15 bases between. The CDR3 is made up of 13 amino acids. The CDR3 sequence is CASLMRSPYEQYF. Here the CDR3 DNA reads TGTGCCAGCCTTATGCGGAGTCCTTACGAGCAGTACTTC.

V and J are TRBV18 and TRBJ2-3, with D perhaps matching TRBD1 or TRBD2 (5 bases each). The CDR3 is made up of 16 amino acids. Trimming removed 3 bases at V and 4 bases at J, with 17 bases between. CDR1 KGHSH and CDR2 LQKENI come from the germline V gene. DNA of the CDR3: TGTGCCAGCTCACCTGGGACCTCAATGGCCGCAGATACGCAGTATTTT. Translated, it gives CASSPGTSMAADTQYF.

The chain joins TRBV5-6 to TRBJ2-3, with TRBD1 identical over 9 bases. The CDR3 runs 13 residues. The J segment lost 6 bases and the V segment lost 3 bases, leaving 2 bases of the junction unmatched. Germline CDR1 and CDR2: SGHDT and YYEEEE. The chain's CDR3 is CASSWGQGDTQYF. The CDR3 DNA sequence: TGTGCCAGCAGCTGGGGACAGGGCGATACGCAGTATTTT.

V is TRBV30 and J is TRBJ2-5; 8 bases map to TRBD2. CDR1 and CDR2 (germline): GTSNPN, SVGIG (reference sequence). The CDR3 has 14 amino acids. Trimming took 1 base from V and 5 from J; bases not matched to a gene: 6. The CDR3, as DNA: TGTGCCTGGAGTGCTAGCGGGCCTCCGGAGACCCAGTACTTC. It is translated as CAWSASGPPETQYF.

The chain uses TRBV30 and TRBJ2-7; TRBD2 agrees at 7 bases. Per the germline V gene, CDR1 is GTSNPN and CDR2 is SVGIG (reference sequence). The CDR3 has 13 residues. The ends lost 5 bases at V and 2 bases at J; junction bases unmatched: 6. CDR3 in amino acids: CAWQIGGTYEQYF. As DNA, the CDR3 is TGTGCCTGGCAAATCGGGGGGACCTACGAGCAGTACTTC.

The chain is built from TRBV21-1 and TRBJ1-2; the DNA was not used to check the table's D call, TRBD1. TRBV21-1 corresponds to a pseudogene. The CDR3 has 15 amino acids. CDR3 in DNA: TGTGCCAGCAGCAACAGGACAGGGTTAAACTATGGCTACACCTTC. This codes for CASSNRTGLNYGYTF.

This clone occurred once. J is TRBJ1-2 and V is TRBV29-1; possibly TRBD1 for D (6 bases). The CDR3 covers 13 residues. Germline CDR1 reads SQVTM; CDR2 reads ANQGSEA. The V and J ends lost 2 bases and 4 bases respectively, with 11 bases between them. Here the CDR3 DNA reads TGCAGCGTTGAATTACAGGGAAGCTATGGCTACACCTTC. Encoded protein: CSVELQGSYGYTF.

This chain uses TRBV7-9 with TRBJ2-5; TRBD1 is a possible D gene (6 bases). CDR3 length: 16 residues. Germline V gene lookup returns CDR1 SEHNR and CDR2 FQNEAQ (reference sequence). The germline V and J ends were trimmed by 8 bases and 5 bases, with 24 bases remaining between them. The CDR3 is CASALGRAGASETQYF. As DNA, the CDR3 is TGTGCCAGCGCTTTAGGCAGGGCAGGGGCATCGGAGACCCAGTACTTC.

J is TRBJ1-4 and V is TRBV19; the D gene is possibly TRBD1 (5 bases). Germline CDR1 is LNHDA and CDR2 is SQIVND (reference sequence). Between the trimmed V and J ends, which lost 4 bases and 8 bases, there was a span of 20 bases. This CDR3 contains 16 residues. In DNA, the CDR3 is TGTGCCAGTAGTAGTATAACAGGCCCCAGTCGGGAAAAACTGTTTTTT. Amino acid sequence: CASSSITGPSREKLFF.